Described below is a single TCR beta chain sequence and its context. This sample is part of a study of blood T cell repertoires in COVID-19. Study at large: Sources were T cells, B-cell-depleted T cells, or PBMCs; the material itself was cDNA or gDNA.

The germline V and J ends were trimmed by 8 bases and 7 bases, with 24 bases remaining between them. The CDR3 spans 16 residues. Germline V gene data show CDR1 as LNHDA and CDR2 as SQIVND (reference sequence). Assay: immunoSEQ multiplex PCR; the TCRdb copy retains only in-frame clones and omits some. Of roughly 200,000 clones listed, approximately 90% were seen once; the top ten hold about 2.4%. In terms of age and location, participants ranged from roughly 18 to 100 years and lived in about two dozen US areas. This TCR derives from a woman aged 25 to 39 who had recovered from COVID-19. The chain carries TRBV19 and TRBJ2-1; tentatively, D is TRBD2 (6 bases). Specimen: PBMCs or T cells enriched from blood (not recorded which). In nucleotides, the CDR3 is TGTGCCAGTGGAATCGGCGGGGTCCAGGCATGGAATGAGCAGTTCTTC. It translates to CASGIGGVQAWNEQFF.